This T cell receptor beta chain was captured in a study of beta chain features in type 1 diabetes. Overall study findings and caveats: Shorter TCRB CDR3s, moderately but significantly so, marked every one of the four CD4+ subsets in Type 1 diabetes patients.

Of the isolated RNA, all was reverse transcribed, and so the sequenced material was expressed TCRB transcripts. TCRdb keeps only in-frame clones here, not all; method: immunoSEQ multiplex PCR. Among about 99,000 clones, 28% were seen once, and the ten largest hold under 0.55%. As concerns this clone: What it binds is not known.

Germline CDR1 SGHNT, CDR2 YYREEE (reference sequence). The CDR3 spans 14 residues. Unmatched junction bases numbered 3, after V lost 2 bases and J lost 2 bases. This TCR derives from a young woman with type 1 diabetes. V gene TRBV5-4 combines with J gene TRBJ2-7, with 8 nucleotides matching TRBD2. Source material: central memory CD4+ T cells from blood. The CDR3 nucleotides read TGTGCCAGCAGCTTAGCGGGAGTTCCCTACGAGCAGTACTTC. It codes for CASSLAGVPYEQYF.